This T cell receptor beta chain is drawn from a study of T cells in Graves' hyperthyroidism and ophthalmopathy. RNA transcripts gave rise to amplified TCR beta CDR3 regions. The HTBI primer set served for first-round RT-PCR of the TCR CDR3. TCRdb independently ran MiXCR on the multiplex PCR reads; one entry per CDR3 protein. The sample records approximately 720,000 distinct CDR3 sequences, around 20% being singletons. The length of the CDR3 is 15 residues. Germline V gene data show CDR1 as SEHNR and CDR2 as FQNEAQ (reference sequence). V lost 5 bases, J lost 6 bases, and 16 bases lay in between. The sample holds a few counts of this clonotype.

This receptor was identified in a woman in her forties or fifties with Graves' hyperthyroidism that later progressed to Graves' ophthalmopathy. The specimen was blood. This chain uses TRBV7-9 with TRBJ1-4; maybe TRBD1 (5 bases). The DNA of the CDR3 is TGTGCCAGCAGCCCTCCCTCGGGGGTTCATGAAAAACTGTTTTTT. Amino acid sequence: CASSPPSGVHEKLFF.